Each of the 27 T cell receptor beta chains below was sequenced from the same sample in a study of cytomegalovirus exposure and HLA in healthy donors. Amplification used 60 Vbeta primers and 13 Jbeta primers. The assay was immunoSEQ multiplex PCR, and TCRdb's table has in-frame clones only and misses some. The table has approximately 280,000 clones, roughly 90% seen once. The sequencing sample was made of PBMCs. These receptors all stem from a man aged 35-49 years in good health and CMV-seropositive.

The genes are TRBV5-1 and TRBJ2-7; 12 nucleotides line up with TRBD2. CDR3 length: 15 amino acids. From germline, CDR1 is SGHRS and CDR2 YFSETQ. J lost 6 bases, V lost 4 bases, and 8 bases had no gene match. CDR3 nucleotides: TGCGCCAGCAGCCCCGATCCGGGACTAGCGGGCGAGCAGTACTTC. This encodes CASSPDPGLAGEQYF.

The chain employs TRBV29-1 and TRBJ2-2; TRBD1 matches at 7 bases. The CDR3 has 16 residues. The V segment lost 4 bases and the J segment 0 bases; nucleotides outside the gene matches: 8. The germline gives CDR1 SQVTM, CDR2 ANQGSEA. The CDR3 loop reads CSVVGPGQTNTGELFF. The CDR3 region has the DNA TGCAGCGTTGTTGGACCGGGACAGACGAACACCGGGGAGCTGTTTTTT.

The V gene is TRBV7-3, the J gene TRBJ2-1; 14 nucleotides agree with TRBD2. Per the germline V gene, CDR1 is SGHTA and CDR2 is FQGTGA. The CDR3 is 14 amino acids. Trimming cost V 4 bases and J 9 bases; bases outside gene matches: 2. In nucleotides, the CDR3 is TGTGCCAGCAGCTATGGACTAGCGGGAGGTGAGCAGTTCTTC. Its protein is CASSYGLAGGEQFF.

The J gene is TRBJ1-2, the V gene TRBV28, with a weak D call TRBD1 (6 bases). This CDR3 contains 15 residues. CDR1 is MDHEN and CDR2 is SYDVKM in the germline V gene. V was shortened by 3 bases and J by 4 bases, with 15 bases between the two germline ends. The CDR3 region is CASSLKGGEFYGYTF. Written as DNA, the CDR3 is TGTGCCAGCAGTTTGAAGGGGGGGGAGTTCTATGGCTACACCTTC.

The chain combines TRBV9 with TRBJ2-5; D uncertain. CDR1 and CDR2 (germline): SGDLS, YYNGEE. The V end was cut by 4 bases, the J end by 5 bases, with 15 bases between. The CDR3 runs 14 residues. CDR3 in amino acids: CASSSDTSWETQYF. In nucleotides, the CDR3 is TGTGCCAGCAGCAGTGACACCTCGTGGGAGACCCAGTACTTC. Full variable domain (remainder filled in from reference TRBV9 and TRBJ2-5): DSGVTQTPKHLITATGQRVTLRCSPRSGDLSVYWYQQSLDQGLQFLIQYYNGEERAKGNILERFSAQQFPDLHSELNLSSLELGDSALYFCASSSDTSWETQYFGPGTRLLVL.

The CDR3 sequence is CASSQGTGGVNEQFF. The CDR3 coding sequence is TGCGCCAGCAGCCAGGGGACAGGGGGTGTGAATGAGCAGTTCTTC. The rearrangement joins TRBV4-3 to TRBJ2-1, with 11 bases fitting TRBD1. Germline-derived CDR1 and CDR2 are LGHNA and YSLEER. Germline trimming cut 3 bases from V and 7 bases from J; bases unmatched to any gene: 5. The CDR3 is 15 amino acids.

This chain joins TRBV4-2 and TRBJ2-7, with 10 bases that match TRBD2. The V gene end was trimmed by 0 bases and the J gene end by 5 bases; junction bases not matched to a gene: 7. This CDR3 has 16 residues. CDR1 is LGHNA and CDR2 is YNFKEQ in the germline V gene. This CDR3 is CASSQDSASGRNEQYF. For the CDR3, the DNA is TGTGCCAGCAGCCAAGATTCGGCTAGCGGGAGAAACGAGCAGTACTTC.

The gene calls are TRBV2 and TRBJ2-2, with 13 bases that match TRBD2. The CDR3 is made up of 15 amino acids. Germline lookup yields CDR1 SNHLY and CDR2 FYNNEI. J was trimmed by 8 bases and V by 6 bases; bases with no gene match: 6. CDR3 in amino acids: CASRGTSGMSGELFF. CDR3 nucleotides: TGTGCCAGCAGAGGGACTAGCGGGATGAGTGGGGAGCTGTTTTTT.

This chain links TRBV5-6 with TRBJ2-1, with TRBD1 as a possible D gene (6 bases). The germline gives CDR1 SGHDT, CDR2 YYEEEE. Trimming cost V 0 bases and J 12 bases, with 13 bases left between them. The CDR3 has 13 amino acids. CDR3 DNA: TGTGCCAGCAGCTTGGTCCGGGAAGGGGGGCAGTTCTTC. Amino acids: CASSLVREGGQFF.

The chain is built from TRBV27 and TRBJ2-7; tentative D call: TRBD1 (6 bases). This CDR3 has 14 residues. CDR1 is MNHEY, CDR2 SMNVEV, per germline (reference sequence). Deletions cut 3 bases from V and 1 base from J, with 10 bases between. The CDR3 loop reads CASSLAGASYEQYF. CDR3 DNA: TGTGCCAGCAGTTTGGCAGGGGCTTCCTACGAGCAGTACTTC.

The V gene is TRBV18, the J gene TRBJ2-5; D uncertain. The ends were cut back, 0 bases at V and 5 bases at J, with 10 bases in the middle. Germline V lookup: CDR1 KGHSH, CDR2 LQKENI. The CDR3 spans 14 residues. The CDR3 region has the DNA TGTGCCAGCTCACCACCGGAGTCGTGGGAGACCCAGTACTTC. Encoded protein: CASSPPESWETQYF.

The chain employs TRBV2 and TRBJ2-6; D uncertain. Per germline, CDR1 SNHLY and CDR2 FYNNEI. The CDR3 is made up of 15 amino acids. The V end lost 4 bases, the J end lost 0 bases, and 7 bases lay between the germline ends. CDR3: CASSALSSGANVLTF. The CDR3 DNA reads TGTGCCAGCAGTGCACTAAGCTCTGGGGCCAACGTCCTGACTTTC.

This chain links TRBV5-6 with TRBJ2-3; 7 nucleotides agree with TRBD2. After removal of 0 bases from V and 2 bases from J, the junction contained 9 bases not matched to a gene. In germline, CDR1 is SGHDT, CDR2 YYEEEE. The CDR3 is made up of 17 amino acids. The CDR3 spells CASSLGSASGLTDTQYF. The CDR3 DNA follows: TGTGCCAGCAGCTTGGGATCCGCTAGCGGTCTCACAGATACGCAGTATTTT.

This clone has just a few counts. V usage is TRBV13 and J usage is TRBJ1-1, with TRBD1 as a possible D gene (5 bases). The CDR3 is 14 residues long. Germline-derived CDR1 and CDR2 are PRHDT and FYEKMQ (reference sequence). Trimming left V 1 base short and J 5 bases short, with 11 bases between. The CDR3 sequence is CASSLVSGRTEAFF. The CDR3 region has the DNA TGTGCCAGCAGCTTAGTGTCAGGGCGAACTGAAGCTTTCTTT.

The chain has TRBV27 and TRBJ2-1; 7 bases are a match to TRBD1. Germline lookup yields CDR1 MNHEY and CDR2 SMNVEV (reference sequence). The CDR3 length is 17 residues. V gave up 3 bases and J gave up 1 base; unmatched junction bases: 9. CDR3 sequence reads: CASSLSGQALSYNEQFF. The CDR3 nucleotides are TGTGCCAGCAGTTTGAGCGGACAGGCCCTATCCTACAATGAGCAGTTCTTC.

The chain employs TRBV5-4 and TRBJ2-2; D possibly corresponds to TRBD1 (7 bases). V lost 1 base, J lost 7 bases, and 11 bases lay in between. Germline CDR1 SGHNT, CDR2 YYREEE (reference sequence). The CDR3 has 14 residues. The CDR3 DNA sequence: TGTGCCAGCAGCTTGTGGGGGGACAGCGGGGAGCTGTTTTTT. This codes for CASSLWGDSGELFF. The full variable domain, with the rest looked up from reference TRBV5-4 and TRBJ2-2, is ETGVTQSPTHLIKTRGQQVTLRCSSQSGHNTVSWYQQALGQGPQFIFQYYREEENGRGNFPPRFSGLQFPNYSSELNVNALELDDSALYLCASSLWGDSGELFFGEGSRLTVL.

CDR3 residues: CASTEYSRWAMNTEAFF. In DNA, the CDR3 is TGTGCCAGTACCGAATACAGCCGTTGGGCCATGAACACTGAAGCTTTCTTT. The chain recombines TRBV19 with TRBJ1-1; D is ambiguous. Germline-derived CDR1 and CDR2 are LNHDA and SQIVND (reference sequence). Trimming took 7 bases from V and 0 from J, leaving 21 bases between them. This CDR3 is built from 17 residues.

CDR3 residues: CASSLGSSSGANVLTF. The CDR3 region has the DNA TGCGCCAGCAGCTTGGGCTCGAGCTCTGGGGCCAACGTCCTGACTTTC. The V gene is TRBV5-1, the J gene TRBJ2-6; D is undetermined. Germline CDR1 SGHRS, CDR2 YFSETQ. This CDR3 has 16 residues. Trimming cost V 0 bases and J 0 bases, with 7 bases left between them.

This chain links TRBV18 with TRBJ2-1, with D tentatively TRBD1 (6 bases). Trimming shortened V by 2 bases and J by 3 bases, and 14 bases separated the two germline ends. The CDR3 extends over 16 amino acids. Germline V gene lookup returns CDR1 KGHSH and CDR2 LQKENI. The CDR3 spells CASSPTQDSIYNEQFF. CDR3 DNA: TGTGCCAGCTCACCAACTCAGGACAGTATCTACAATGAGCAGTTCTTC.

V is TRBV4-3 and J is TRBJ1-1; possibly TRBD1 for D (6 bases). V gave up 1 base and J gave up 3 bases, with 9 bases separating them. CDR1 and CDR2 (germline): LGHNA, YSLEER. The CDR3 length is 14 residues. The CDR3: CASSQVKGDTEAFF. The CDR3 DNA follows: TGCGCCAGCAGCCAAGTCAAGGGGGACACTGAAGCTTTCTTT.

The chain has TRBV6-5 and TRBJ2-1; D is unclear. CDR1 and CDR2 (germline): MNHEY, SVGAGI. The CDR3 sequence is 14 residues long. V dropped 7 bases and J dropped 3 bases, with 13 bases sitting between them. CDR3: CASNPGLNYNEQFF. DNA of the CDR3: TGTGCCAGCAACCCCGGGTTGAACTACAATGAGCAGTTCTTC.

CDR3 in DNA: TGTGCCAGCAGTTGCGGGCACACGGGCGAGCAGTACTTC. Residues: CASSCGHTGEQYF. This chain joins TRBV6-5 and TRBJ2-7; the D gene is possibly TRBD2 (5 bases). With 4 bases removed from V and 6 bases from J, the gap between germline ends came to 13 bases. The CDR3 is made up of 13 amino acids. Germline V CDR1 and CDR2: MNHEY, SVGAGI.

The chain joins TRBV5-4 to TRBJ2-2, with D perhaps TRBD1 (5 bases). This CDR3 is built from 13 residues. V was trimmed by 1 base and J by 6 bases, leaving 7 bases between them. Per germline, CDR1 SGHNT and CDR2 YYREEE (reference sequence). This CDR3 is CASSLKGPGELFF. Here the CDR3 DNA reads TGTGCCAGCAGCTTGAAGGGGCCCGGGGAGCTGTTTTTT.

The count of this clone is one. The chain has TRBV7-6 and TRBJ1-3, with D perhaps TRBD1 (5 bases). The CDR3 extends over 14 amino acids. Germline assignment: CDR1 SGHVS and CDR2 FNYEAQ. V was trimmed by 2 bases and J by 0 bases, leaving 5 bases between them. The CDR3 DNA follows: TGTGCCAGCAGCTTACAGGGCTCTGGAAACACCATATATTTT. The encoded protein is CASSLQGSGNTIYF. Looking up the rest from reference TRBV7-6 and TRBJ1-3 gives the full variable domain: GAGVSQSPRYKVTKRGQDVALRCDPISGHVSLYWYRQALGQGPEFLTYFNYEAQQDKSGLPNDRFSAERPEGSISTLTIQRTEQRDSAMYRCASSLQGSGNTIYFGEGSWLTVV.

Comment on this clone: The germline gene is not matched at one end of the junction; a read error may be the cause. The chain joins TRBV7-9 to TRBJ1-1, with D maybe TRBD1 (5 bases). The CDR3 extends over 15 amino acids. The V gene's germline CDR1 is SEHNR and CDR2 FQNEAQ (reference sequence). As DNA, the CDR3 is TGTTCCAGCAGCGCGAGACAGACAACCTTCACTGAAGCTTTCTTT. This codes for CSSSARQTTFTEAFF.

J is TRBJ1-1 and V is TRBV12-5; 7 bases map to TRBD1. Trimming took 2 bases from V and 1 from J; bases not matched to a gene: 7. This CDR3 region has 16 residues. Germline V gene data show CDR1 as LGHNT and CDR2 as FRNRAP. The CDR3 sequence is CASGLTRQGANTEAFF. The CDR3 DNA is TGTGCTAGTGGTTTGACTCGACAGGGAGCGAACACTGAAGCTTTCTTT.

CDR3 bases: TGTGCCAGCAGCGGACAGGGATATTCTGGAAACACCATATATTTT. It codes for CASSGQGYSGNTIYF. This chain joins TRBV27 and TRBJ1-3; the match to TRBD1 covers 8 bases. The germline CDR1 and CDR2 sequences are MNHEY and SMNVEV (reference sequence). This CDR3 is 15 amino acids long. The V segment lost 6 bases and the J segment 1 base; nucleotides outside the gene matches: 5.